The 9 T cell receptor beta chains below come from one sample, sequenced in a study of T-cell reconstitution after alpha-beta-depleted transplantation in children. Using unique molecular identifiers, the investigators prepared the TCRbeta library. TCRdb reanalysed the PCR reads using MiXCR and keeps one entry per CDR3 protein. The data contain roughly 500,000 distinct CDR3 sequences, about 18% of them singletons. The specimen was PBMCs from the stem cell graft donor, collected from the stem cell graft. Receptors were obtained from a human donor who donated a stem cell graft to a child with acute lymphoblastic leukemia.

The V and J genes are TRBV5-6 and TRBJ2-3; D unclear. The CDR3 length is 15 residues. The V gene's germline CDR1 is SGHDT and CDR2 YYEEEE. V lost 4 bases and J 1 base, leaving 13 bases between the germline ends. For the CDR3, the DNA is TGTGCCAGCAGCCTGGAGCGATACGGCACAGATACGCAGTATTTT. Translated, it gives CASSLERYGTDTQYF.

The CDR3 sequence: CASSRLAGGSSYNEQFF. DNA for the CDR3: TGCGCCAGCAGTAGGCTAGCGGGAGGGTCTTCCTACAATGAGCAGTTCTTC. This chain links TRBV5-1 with TRBJ2-1, with 12 bases fitting TRBD2. With V trimmed by 5 bases and J by 1 base, 7 bases remained unmatched. The CDR3 runs 17 residues. Looked up from germline, CDR1 is SGHRS and CDR2 is YFSETQ. Together with reference TRBV5-1 and TRBJ2-1, the CDR3 gives the full variable domain: KAGVTQTPRYLIKTRGQQVTLSCSPISGHRSVSWYQQTPGQGLQFLFEYFSETQRNKGNFPGRFSGRQFSNSRSEMNVSTLELGDSALYLCASSRLAGGSSYNEQFFGPGTRLTVL.

The V and J genes are TRBV4-2 and TRBJ1-2; D may be TRBD1 (5 bases). The ends were cut back, 4 bases at V and 5 bases at J, with 11 bases in the middle. Germline CDR1 and CDR2: LGHNA and YNFKEQ. The CDR3 has 13 residues. CDR3 protein: CASSPDGAYGYTF. DNA of the CDR3: TGTGCCAGCAGCCCCGACGGGGCTTATGGCTACACCTTC.

This chain links TRBV4-1 with TRBJ2-2; no clear D. There are 14 residues in the CDR3. The germline V gene has CDR1 MGHRA and CDR2 YSYEKL. Trimming removed 2 bases from V and 9 bases from J, with 13 bases in between. DNA for the CDR3: TGCGCCAGCAGCCAATACGTCACAGCTTGGGAGCTGTTTTTT. Its translation is CASSQYVTAWELFF.

In its sample, this clonotype was seen many times. The chain has TRBV5-1 and TRBJ1-2; the D is unclear. This CDR3 spans 14 amino acids. CDR1 is SGHRS and CDR2 is YFSETQ in the germline V gene. V was pared by 0 bases and J by 4 bases, with 10 bases between. In DNA, the CDR3 is TGCGCCAGCAGCTTGGAGGGAGCTCTCTATGGCTACACCTTC. It yields the protein CASSLEGALYGYTF.

This clonotype came up a few times. The chain links TRBV5-1 to TRBJ2-5, with TRBD2 as a possible D gene (6 bases). Between the trimmed V and J ends, which lost 0 bases and 3 bases, there was a span of 9 bases. CDR1 and CDR2 from the germline V gene are SGHRS and YFSETQ. The CDR3 length is 14 residues. DNA for the CDR3: TGCGCCAGCAGCTTGGCCTCGGGAGAAGAGACCCAGTACTTC. This translates into CASSLASGEETQYF. Filled out from reference TRBV5-1 and TRBJ2-5, the complete variable domain reads KAGVTQTPRYLIKTRGQQVTLSCSPISGHRSVSWYQQTPGQGLQFLFEYFSETQRNKGNFPGRFSGRQFSNSRSEMNVSTLELGDSALYLCASSLASGEETQYFGPGTRLLVL.

The table lists this clonotype with a few counts. This rearrangement joins TRBV3-1 to TRBJ2-3; TRBD1 agrees at 8 bases. V shed 5 bases and J 4 bases; nucleotides not matched to a gene: 5. The germline CDR1 and CDR2 sequences are LGHDT and YNNKEL (reference sequence). The CDR3 has 14 residues. Written as DNA, the CDR3 is TGTGCCAGCAGCTCAGGGGGCCGGGCAGATACGCAGTATTTT. Encoded protein: CASSSGGRADTQYF.

The genes are TRBV20-1 and TRBJ1-1, with D possibly TRBD1 on 5 matching bases. The CDR3 is made up of 14 amino acids. From germline, CDR1 is DFQATT and CDR2 SNEGSKA (reference sequence). V was trimmed by 0 bases and J by 1 base, leaving 9 bases between them. The CDR3 region has the DNA TGCAGTGCTAGAGATGGGACGGGGAACACTGAAGCTTTCTTT. Amino acid sequence: CSARDGTGNTEAFF.

The chain carries TRBV5-4 and TRBJ2-5, with 7 bases aligning to TRBD2. J lost 3 bases, V lost 0 bases, and 5 bases had no gene match. The germline gives CDR1 SGHNT, CDR2 YYREEE (reference sequence). The CDR3 is made up of 15 amino acids. The CDR3 here is CASSLGGGSEETQYF. The CDR3 DNA follows: TGTGCCAGCAGCTTGGGGGGGGGGTCGGAAGAGACCCAGTACTTC.